A single T cell receptor (beta chain) is shown here with its context. The germline V and J ends were trimmed by 0 bases and 6 bases, with 12 bases remaining between them. The CDR3 length is 14 residues. Per germline, CDR1 MNHNY and CDR2 SVGAGI (reference sequence). Division of CD4+ cells produced a CD45RA+ naive subset and a CD45RA-negative memory subset. This table comes from immunoSEQ multiplex PCR, and its TCRdb copy is limited to in-frame clones, with some not included. There are over 850,000 clones in the sample; around three quarters occur only once, and more than 0.55% lies in the top ten. The sample is drawn from a study of shared clonotypes between healthy human individuals. Looking at the study overall: CD4 naive and CD4 memory each took three plates per donor, while CD8 naive took two and CD8 memory one.

The clonotype originates from a man younger than 35 in good health. Some clones in this sample may be carry-over from other donors' samples. What was sequenced was memory CD4+ T cells from PBMCs. Subset defined: CD45RA-negative fraction. The chain employs TRBV6-6 and TRBJ2-7; TRBD2 might be the D (6 bases). CDR3 in amino acids: CASSYSGRRLEQYF. The CDR3 nucleotides read TGTGCCAGCAGTTACTCAGGGAGGAGGCTCGAGCAGTACTTC.